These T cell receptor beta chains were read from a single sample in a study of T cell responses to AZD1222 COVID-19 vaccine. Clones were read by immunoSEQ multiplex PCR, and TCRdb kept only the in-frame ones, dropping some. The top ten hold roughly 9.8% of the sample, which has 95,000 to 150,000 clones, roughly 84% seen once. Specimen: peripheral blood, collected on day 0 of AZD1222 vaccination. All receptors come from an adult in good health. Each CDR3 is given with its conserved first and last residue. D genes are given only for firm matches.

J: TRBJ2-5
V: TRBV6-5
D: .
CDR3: CASMQVGGAGETQYF

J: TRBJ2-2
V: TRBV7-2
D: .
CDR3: CASSYARDTGELFF

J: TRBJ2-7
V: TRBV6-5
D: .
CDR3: CASSYYRTSYEQYF

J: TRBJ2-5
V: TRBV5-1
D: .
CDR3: CASSASVTSNPEETQYF

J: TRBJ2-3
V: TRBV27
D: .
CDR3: CASSLSGGFTDTQYF

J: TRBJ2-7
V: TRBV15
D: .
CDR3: CATSRDASYSYEQYF

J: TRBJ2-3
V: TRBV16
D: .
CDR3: CASSQLVPAVTDTQYF

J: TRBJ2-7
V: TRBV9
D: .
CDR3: CASSVAGAAYEQYF

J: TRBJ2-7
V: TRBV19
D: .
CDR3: CASSPRPSGWNEQYF

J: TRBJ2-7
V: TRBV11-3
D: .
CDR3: CASSPWGEAAYEQYF

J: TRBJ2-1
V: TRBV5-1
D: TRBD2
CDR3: CASSLGLAGGSSSYNEQFF

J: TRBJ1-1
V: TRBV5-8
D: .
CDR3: CASSFAVNTEAFF

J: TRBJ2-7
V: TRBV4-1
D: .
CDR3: CASSQDGSAFYEQYF

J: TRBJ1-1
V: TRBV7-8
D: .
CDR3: CASSPGWGRATEAFF

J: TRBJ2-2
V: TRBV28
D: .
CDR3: CASSTHRQELTTGELFF

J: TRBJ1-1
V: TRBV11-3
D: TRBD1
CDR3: CASSARTGVGAEAFF

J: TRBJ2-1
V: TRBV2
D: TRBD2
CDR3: CASSNEASGSYNEQFF

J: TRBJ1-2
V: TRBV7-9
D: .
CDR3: CASSSEQGYGYTF